Many counts were recorded for the clone carrying this T cell receptor (beta chain). TCRdb processed the RT-PCR reads anew with MiXCR; each CDR3 protein has one entry. The table records approximately 720,000 distinct CDR3 sequences, more than 13% of them present only once. Trimming left V 8 bases short and J 1 base short, with 13 bases between. The V gene's germline CDR1 is ENHRY and CDR2 SYGVKD. The CDR3 sequence is 14 residues long. Sequencing was performed on memory CD4+ T cells from blood. The origin of this receptor is a female donor in good health, serving as a healthy control. The rearrangement uses TRBV10-3 and TRBJ2-3, with D tentatively TRBD1 (5 bases). For the CDR3, the DNA is TGTGCCATCGCAGGCAGGGAAGGCACAGATACGCAGTATTTT. Translated: CAIAGREGTDTQYF.